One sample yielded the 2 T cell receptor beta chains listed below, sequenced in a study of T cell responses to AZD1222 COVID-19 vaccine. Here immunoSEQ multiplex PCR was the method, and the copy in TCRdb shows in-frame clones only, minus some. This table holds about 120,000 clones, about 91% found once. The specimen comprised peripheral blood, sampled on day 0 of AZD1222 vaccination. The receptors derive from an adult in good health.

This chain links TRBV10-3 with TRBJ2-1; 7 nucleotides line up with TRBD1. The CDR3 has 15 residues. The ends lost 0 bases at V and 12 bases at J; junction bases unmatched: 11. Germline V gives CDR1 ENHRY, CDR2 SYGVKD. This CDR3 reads CAISESATGTRLQFF. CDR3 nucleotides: TGTGCCATCAGTGAGTCCGCGACAGGGACGAGGTTGCAGTTCTTC.

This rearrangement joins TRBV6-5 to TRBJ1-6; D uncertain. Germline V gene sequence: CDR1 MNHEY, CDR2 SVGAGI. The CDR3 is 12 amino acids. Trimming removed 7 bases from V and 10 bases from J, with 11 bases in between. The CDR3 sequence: CASTDRISPLHF. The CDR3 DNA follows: TGTGCCAGCACCGACCGGATCTCACCCCTCCACTTT.